A single sample is the source of the 13 T cell receptor beta chains below, sequenced in a study of OX40 agonist ivuxolimab in advanced cancers. Here immunoSEQ multiplex PCR was the method, and the copy in TCRdb shows in-frame clones only, minus some. The sample contains 55,000 to 75,000 clones, 91% of which appear only once. Material: CD4+ or CD8+ T cells sorted from blood, obtained in a trial of the OX40 agonist ivuxolimab. These receptors originate from an adult with an advanced solid tumor such as melanoma, head and neck, liver or kidney cancer.

The chain couples TRBV4-3 to TRBJ2-1, with 12 nucleotides matching TRBD2. Germline V gives CDR1 LGHNA, CDR2 YSLEER. V dropped 0 bases and J dropped 3; count of bases not matched to a gene: 6. The CDR3 runs to 18 residues. CDR3: CASSQDEPGLAGYNEQFF. CDR3 nucleotide sequence: TGCGCCAGCAGCCAAGATGAACCGGGACTAGCGGGCTACAATGAGCAGTTCTTC.

Note on this clone: Germline and junction disagree at one end, which may indicate a read error. The chain uses TRBV2 and TRBJ2-5; D may be TRBD1 or TRBD2 (6 bases each). Germline V lookup: CDR1 SNHLY, CDR2 FYNNEI. There are 16 residues in the CDR3. The CDR3 DNA is TGTGCCGGCAGTGTTTTACAGGGAGGTTGGGGAGAGACCCAGTACTTC. Encoded protein: CAGSVLQGGWGETQYF.

The V and J genes are TRBV4-3 and TRBJ2-7; 8 positions agree with TRBD2. V lost 1 base and J lost 0; bases outside the gene matches: 8. The CDR3 runs to 17 residues. CDR1 and CDR2 from the germline V gene are LGHNA and YSLEER. In nucleotides, the CDR3 is TGCGCCAGCAGCCAAGGCCTAGGACTAGCAATCTCCTACGAGCAGTACTTC. It specifies CASSQGLGLAISYEQYF.

The gene calls are TRBV15 and TRBJ2-2; D might be TRBD2 (6 bases). The germline gives CDR1 LNHNV, CDR2 YYDKDF (reference sequence). The ends were cut back, 3 bases at V and 1 base at J, with 9 bases in the middle. The CDR3 consists of 15 residues. The CDR3 DNA reads as TGTGCCACCAGCAGCGGGAGTCTGAACACCGGGGAGCTGTTTTTT. This codes for CATSSGSLNTGELFF. Complete variable domain (other parts from reference TRBV15 and TRBJ2-2): DAMVIQNPRYQVTQFGKPVTLSCSQTLNHNVMYWYQQKSSQAPKLLFHYYDKDFNNEADTPDNFQSRRPNTSFCFLDIRSPGLGDTAMYLCATSSGSLNTGELFFGEGSRLTVL.

The table lists this clone with a few counts. The chain couples TRBV4-2 to TRBJ1-1; D not resolved. Trimming took off 0 bases at V and 8 bases at J, with 10 bases between the two ends. The CDR3 totals 13 residues. Germline assignment: CDR1 LGHNA and CDR2 YNFKEQ. The CDR3 loop reads CASSQDPMVEAFF. The CDR3 DNA reads as TGTGCCAGCAGCCAAGATCCGATGGTAGAAGCTTTCTTT.

The chain couples TRBV15 to TRBJ2-7, with 14 bases fitting TRBD2. J gave up 7 bases and V 4 bases, and 3 bases lay outside the gene matches. The CDR3 is made up of 14 amino acids. CDR1 is LNHNV, CDR2 YYDKDF, per germline (reference sequence). The CDR3 coding sequence is TGTGCCACCAGCACCGGACTAGCGGGAGGAGAGCAGTACTTC. Translated: CATSTGLAGGEQYF.

The chain joins TRBV11-2 to TRBJ2-1, with unresolved D. The length of the CDR3 is 11 residues. Germline lookup yields CDR1 SGHAT and CDR2 FQNNGV. Trimming took off 8 bases at V and 8 bases at J, with 10 bases between the two ends. CDR3 coding DNA: TGTGCCAGCCTTTACGCGGATGAGCAGTTCTTC. Its translation: CASLYADEQFF.

The chain recombines TRBV7-3 with TRBJ2-7; D remains ambiguous. This CDR3 is built from 13 residues. CDR1 and CDR2 from the germline V gene are SGHTA and FQGTGA. The V end lost 3 bases, the J end lost 3 bases, and 9 bases lay between the germline ends. CDR3 sequence: CASSFNLGYEQYF. The CDR3 coding sequence is TGTGCCAGCAGCTTTAACCTTGGCTACGAGCAGTACTTC.

This clone is medium-sized in the sample. This chain links TRBV4-1 with TRBJ1-6; D is perhaps TRBD1 (5 bases). The V end lost 0 bases, the J end lost 8 bases, and 14 bases lay between the germline ends. Germline loops: CDR1 MGHRA, CDR2 YSYEKL. CDR3 size: 16 residues. CDR3 amino acids: CASSQEIGGFDSPLHF. For the CDR3, the DNA is TGCGCCAGCAGCCAAGAGATCGGGGGGTTTGATTCACCCCTCCACTTT.

As DNA, the CDR3 is TGTGCCAGCAGTTTATTCTTGGGCAATCAGCCCCAGCATTTT. Its translation is CASSLFLGNQPQHF. The chain uses TRBV27 and TRBJ1-5; D is ambiguous. Germline V gives CDR1 MNHEY, CDR2 SMNVEV (reference sequence). CDR3 length: 14 residues. Deletions cut 1 base from V and 2 bases from J, with 6 bases between.

The V gene is TRBV7-2, the J gene TRBJ2-7, with 8 bases fitting TRBD1. The CDR3 length is 14 residues. With 7 bases clipped from V and 3 bases from J, the junction kept 8 bases outside the gene matches. CDR1 and CDR2 (germline): SGHTA, FQGNSA. This CDR3 is CASIKTGEHYEQYF. CDR3 bases: TGTGCCAGCATTAAGACAGGGGAACACTACGAGCAGTACTTC.

With regard to this clone: The junction departs from the called germline gene at one end, perhaps through a read error. The rearrangement links TRBV2 to TRBJ2-3; D unclear. The CDR3 totals 11 residues. Per the germline V gene, CDR1 is SNHLY and CDR2 is FYNNEI. DNA for the CDR3: TGTGCCGGCAGTTACACAGATACGCAGTATTTT. Protein product: CAGSYTDTQYF.

The rearrangement joins TRBV28 to TRBJ2-3; a possible D gene is TRBD1 (5 bases). Germline V CDR1 and CDR2: MDHEN, SYDVKM. This CDR3 comprises 15 residues. Trimming cost V 6 bases and J 2 bases, with 15 bases left between them. The CDR3 region is CASSKGFGATDTQYF. Here the CDR3 DNA reads TGTGCCAGCAGCAAGGGGTTCGGAGCCACAGATACGCAGTATTTT. The full variable domain, its missing parts supplied by reference TRBV28 and TRBJ2-3, is DVKVTQSSRYLVKRTGEKVFLECVQDMDHENMFWYRQDPGLGLRLIYFSYDVKMKEKGDIPEGYSVSREKKERFSLILESASTNQTSMYLCASSKGFGATDTQYFGPGTRLTVL.